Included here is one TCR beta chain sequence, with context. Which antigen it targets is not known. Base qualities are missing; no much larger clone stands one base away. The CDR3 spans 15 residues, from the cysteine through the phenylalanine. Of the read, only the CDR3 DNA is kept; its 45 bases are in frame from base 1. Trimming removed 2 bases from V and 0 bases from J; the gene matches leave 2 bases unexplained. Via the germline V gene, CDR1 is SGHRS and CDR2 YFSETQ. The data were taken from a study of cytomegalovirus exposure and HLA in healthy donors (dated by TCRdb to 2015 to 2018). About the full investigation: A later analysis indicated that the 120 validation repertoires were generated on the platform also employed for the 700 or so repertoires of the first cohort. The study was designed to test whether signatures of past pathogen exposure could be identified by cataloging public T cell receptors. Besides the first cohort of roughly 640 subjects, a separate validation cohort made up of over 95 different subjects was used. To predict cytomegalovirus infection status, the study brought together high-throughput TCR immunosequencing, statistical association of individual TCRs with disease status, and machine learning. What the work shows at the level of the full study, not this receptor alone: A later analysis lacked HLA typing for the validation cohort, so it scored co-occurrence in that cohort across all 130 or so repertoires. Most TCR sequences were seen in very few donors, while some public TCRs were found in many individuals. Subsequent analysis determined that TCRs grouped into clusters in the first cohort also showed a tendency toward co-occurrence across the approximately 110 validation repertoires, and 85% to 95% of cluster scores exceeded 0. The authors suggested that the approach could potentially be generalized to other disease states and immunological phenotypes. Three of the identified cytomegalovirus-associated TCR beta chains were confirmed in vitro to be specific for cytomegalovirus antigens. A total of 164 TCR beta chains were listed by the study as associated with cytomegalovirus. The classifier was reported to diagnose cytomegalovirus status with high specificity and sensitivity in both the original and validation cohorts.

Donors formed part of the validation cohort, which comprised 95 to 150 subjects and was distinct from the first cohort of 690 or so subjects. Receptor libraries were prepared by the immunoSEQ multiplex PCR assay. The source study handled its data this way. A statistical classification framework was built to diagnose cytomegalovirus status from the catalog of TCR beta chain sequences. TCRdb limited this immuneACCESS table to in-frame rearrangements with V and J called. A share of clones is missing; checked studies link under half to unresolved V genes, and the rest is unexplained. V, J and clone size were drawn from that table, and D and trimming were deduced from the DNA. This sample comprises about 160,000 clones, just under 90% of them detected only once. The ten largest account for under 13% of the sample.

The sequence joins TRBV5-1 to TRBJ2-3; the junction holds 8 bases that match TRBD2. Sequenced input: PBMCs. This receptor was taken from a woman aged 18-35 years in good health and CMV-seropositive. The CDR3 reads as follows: CASSFSGASTDTQYF. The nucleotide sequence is TGCGCCAGCAGCTTTAGCGGGGCTAGCACAGATACGCAGTATTTT. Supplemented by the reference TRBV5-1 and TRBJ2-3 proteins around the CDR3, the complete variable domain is KAGVTQTPRYLIKTRGQQVTLSCSPISGHRSVSWYQQTPGQGLQFLFEYFSETQRNKGNFPGRFSGRQFSNSRSEMNVSTLELGDSALYLCASSFSGASTDTQYFGPGTRLTVL.